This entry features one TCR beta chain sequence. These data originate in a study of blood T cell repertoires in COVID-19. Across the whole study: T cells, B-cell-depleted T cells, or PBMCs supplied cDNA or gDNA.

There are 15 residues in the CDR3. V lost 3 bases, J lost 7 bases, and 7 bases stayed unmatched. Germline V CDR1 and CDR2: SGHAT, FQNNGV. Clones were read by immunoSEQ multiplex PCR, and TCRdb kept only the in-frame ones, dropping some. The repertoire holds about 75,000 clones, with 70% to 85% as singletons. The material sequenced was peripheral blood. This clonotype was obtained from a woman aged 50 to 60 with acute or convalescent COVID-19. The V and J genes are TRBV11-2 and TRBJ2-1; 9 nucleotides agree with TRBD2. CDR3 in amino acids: CASSLSGGLGNEQFF. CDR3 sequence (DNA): TGTGCCAGCAGCTTGAGCGGGGGGTTGGGTAATGAGCAGTTCTTC.